A single sample gave rise to the 14 T cell receptor beta chains below, sequenced in a study of cytomegalovirus exposure and HLA in healthy donors. 60 Vbeta and 13 Jbeta primers were used in PCR. TCRdb's table, derived via immunoSEQ multiplex PCR, lists solely in-frame clones and lacks some. The sample features fewer than 40,000 clones, with around 1.9% in its top ten. The sample consisted of PBMCs. The source is a woman between 40 and 55 years old in good health and CMV-seropositive.

About this clone itself: At one boundary the junction diverges from the germline segment, which might be a read error. This chain joins TRBV30 and TRBJ1-2; the D is unclear. Germline CDR1 reads GTSNPN; CDR2 reads SVGIG (reference sequence). The CDR3 extends over 11 amino acids. CDR3: CAWSVGSLEAF. The CDR3 region has the DNA TGTGCCTGGAGTGTGGGGAGCTTGGAAGCCTTC.

The chain couples TRBV9 to TRBJ2-3; 8 positions agree with TRBD2. The CDR3 runs to 15 residues. Germline CDR1 and CDR2: SGDLS and YYNGEE. J was trimmed by 1 base and V by 0 bases; bases with no gene match: 1. The CDR3 DNA sequence: TGTGCCAGCAGCGTAGCAGCGGGGGGCACAGATACGCAGTATTTT. It encodes CASSVAAGGTDTQYF.

The chain is built from TRBV2 and TRBJ2-3; 8 bases are a match to TRBD2. The junction had 8 bases not matched to a gene; V was cut back by 3 bases and J by 0 bases. The CDR3 runs to 17 residues. In germline, CDR1 is SNHLY, CDR2 FYNNEI. The CDR3 nucleotides are TGTGCCAGCAGTGACGGGTGGGCTAGCGGGAGCACAGATACGCAGTATTTT. This translates into CASSDGWASGSTDTQYF. The full variable domain, rest sourced from reference TRBV2 and TRBJ2-3, is EPEVTQTPSHQVTQMGQEVILRCVPISNHLYFYWYRQILGQKVEFLVSFYNNEISEKSEIFDDQFSVERPDGSNFTLKIRSTKLEDSAMYFCASSDGWASGSTDTQYFGPGTRLTVL.

The rearrangement links TRBV9 to TRBJ2-1, with 11 bases fitting TRBD1. The CDR3 has 15 residues. J gave up 3 bases and V 4 bases, and 3 bases lay outside the gene matches. Germline V gives CDR1 SGDLS, CDR2 YYNGEE. The DNA of the CDR3 is TGTGCCAGCAGCTCCGGGACAGGGGGCTACAATGAGCAGTTCTTC. Translated, it gives CASSSGTGGYNEQFF.

CDR3 sequence: CASLRGQETQYF. The CDR3 DNA follows: TGTGCCAGCCTGCGTGGTCAAGAGACCCAGTACTTC. The chain employs TRBV28 and TRBJ2-5; D unresolved. CDR1 MDHEN and CDR2 SYDVKM come from the germline V gene. The CDR3 runs 12 residues. Trimming pared 8 bases from V and 2 bases from J, leaving 9 bases between. Full variable domain (outside the CDR3, taken from reference TRBV28 and TRBJ2-5): DVKVTQSSRYLVKRTGEKVFLECVQDMDHENMFWYRQDPGLGLRLIYFSYDVKMKEKGDIPEGYSVSREKKERFSLILESASTNQTSMYLCASLRGQETQYFGPGTRLLVL.

The V call is TRBV29-1, the J call TRBJ1-5; possibly TRBD1 for D (5 bases). The CDR3 consists of 15 residues. Trimming pared 7 bases from V and 0 bases from J, leaving 16 bases between. CDR1 and CDR2 (germline): SQVTM, ANQGSEA. The CDR3 bases are TGCAGCGCCCCTACAGGCCACTATAGCAATCAGCCCCAGCATTTT. The encoded protein is CSAPTGHYSNQPQHF.

The chain couples TRBV7-9 to TRBJ2-3; D not certain. The CDR3 extends over 13 amino acids. Germline CDR1 is SEHNR and CDR2 is FQNEAQ (reference sequence). Deletions cut 8 bases from V and 4 bases from J, with 13 bases between. The chain's CDR3 is CASSPRGPDTQYF. The CDR3, as DNA: TGTGCCAGCTCACCCAGAGGTCCAGATACGCAGTATTTT. Based on the CDR3 plus reference TRBV7-9 and TRBJ2-3, the full variable domain is DTGVSQNPRHKITKRGQNVTFRCDPISEHNRLYWYRQTLGQGPEFLTYFQNEAQLEKSRLLSDRFSAERPKGSFSTLEIQRTEQGDSAMYLCASSPRGPDTQYFGPGTRLTVL.

The chain uses TRBV18 and TRBJ2-2, with D possibly TRBD2 on 6 matching bases. CDR1 is KGHSH and CDR2 is LQKENI in the germline V gene. V was clipped by 3 bases and J by 7 bases, with 15 bases between them. This CDR3 has 15 amino acids. CDR3 bases: TGTGCCAGCTCACCGAGACTAGAGTGGGACGGGGAGCTGTTTTTT. This sequence encodes CASSPRLEWDGELFF.

The V gene is TRBV5-1, the J gene TRBJ2-2; the D gene is possibly TRBD2 (6 bases). This CDR3 is built from 16 residues. V was pared by 2 bases and J by 4 bases, with 15 bases between. CDR1 SGHRS and CDR2 YFSETQ come from the germline V gene. The CDR3 is CASSFLRGTTTGELFF. The DNA for the CDR3 is TGCGCCAGCAGCTTTTTACGGGGGACGACCACCGGGGAGCTGTTTTTT. The whole variable domain, filled in from reference TRBV5-1 and TRBJ2-2, reads KAGVTQTPRYLIKTRGQQVTLSCSPISGHRSVSWYQQTPGQGLQFLFEYFSETQRNKGNFPGRFSGRQFSNSRSEMNVSTLELGDSALYLCASSFLRGTTTGELFFGEGSRLTVL.

The chain joins TRBV7-2 to TRBJ2-3; TRBD1 might be the D (5 bases). The CDR3 extends over 15 amino acids. Germline V gives CDR1 SGHTA, CDR2 FQGNSA. Trimming removed 0 bases at V and 2 bases at J, with 9 bases between. The CDR3 reads CASSLAAGYTDTQYF. In DNA form, the CDR3 reads TGTGCCAGCAGCTTAGCTGCAGGGTACACAGATACGCAGTATTTT.

This chain links TRBV30 with TRBJ1-3; no clear D gene. The CDR3 totals 13 residues. Trimming shortened V by 4 bases and J by 2 bases, and 9 bases separated the two germline ends. CDR1 is GTSNPN and CDR2 is SVGIG in the germline V gene (reference sequence). CDR3 nucleotides: TGTGCCTGGAACAGCGGAGCTGGAAACACCATATATTTT. Its protein product is CAWNSGAGNTIYF.

The rearrangement links TRBV5-1 to TRBJ1-4; D unresolved. Germline V gene data show CDR1 as SGHRS and CDR2 as YFSETQ. Trimming cost V 4 bases and J 8 bases, with 15 bases left between them. This CDR3 comprises 14 residues. The CDR3 region has the DNA TGCGCCAGCAGCGTAACCCAAAGCAGGGAAAAACTGTTTTTT. It is translated as CASSVTQSREKLFF. The variable domain in full, with the rest retrieved from reference TRBV5-1 and TRBJ1-4, is KAGVTQTPRYLIKTRGQQVTLSCSPISGHRSVSWYQQTPGQGLQFLFEYFSETQRNKGNFPGRFSGRQFSNSRSEMNVSTLELGDSALYLCASSVTQSREKLFFGSGTQLSVL.

V is TRBV4-3 and J is TRBJ2-5; TRBD1 matches 7 bases. CDR1 LGHNA and CDR2 YSLEER come from the germline V gene. The CDR3 has 15 amino acids. V lost 5 bases, J lost 1 base, and 7 bases stayed unmatched. The CDR3 DNA sequence: TGCGCCAGCAGCACTCCGGGACAGTGCCAAGAGACCCAGTACTTC. Protein: CASSTPGQCQETQYF.

The chain has TRBV5-1 and TRBJ2-7; the D gene is possibly TRBD2 (6 bases). This CDR3 spans 15 amino acids. V was pared by 4 bases and J by 0 bases, with 14 bases between. Germline assignment: CDR1 SGHRS and CDR2 YFSETQ. The CDR3 loop is CASSPGDRDSYEQYF. CDR3 coding DNA: TGCGCCAGCAGCCCGGGGGACCGTGACTCCTACGAGCAGTACTTC.